One T cell receptor (beta chain) is described in this entry. The sample belongs to a study of blood T cell repertoires in COVID-19. This table comes from immunoSEQ multiplex PCR, and its TCRdb copy is limited to in-frame clones, with some not included. Among around 310,000 clones listed, around nine tenths were seen once. V gave up 0 bases and J gave up 11 bases; unmatched junction bases: 6. Germline loops: CDR1 SGHRS, CDR2 YFSETQ. This CDR3 region has 13 residues. This chain links TRBV5-1 with TRBJ1-1, with 8 bases lining up with TRBD1. This sequence was found in a woman in her 30s who had recovered from COVID-19. Specimen: PBMCs or T cells enriched from blood (not recorded which). This chain's CDR3 is CASSLDGTGGAFF. CDR3 DNA: TGCGCCAGCAGCTTGGACGGGACAGGAGGGGCTTTCTTT.